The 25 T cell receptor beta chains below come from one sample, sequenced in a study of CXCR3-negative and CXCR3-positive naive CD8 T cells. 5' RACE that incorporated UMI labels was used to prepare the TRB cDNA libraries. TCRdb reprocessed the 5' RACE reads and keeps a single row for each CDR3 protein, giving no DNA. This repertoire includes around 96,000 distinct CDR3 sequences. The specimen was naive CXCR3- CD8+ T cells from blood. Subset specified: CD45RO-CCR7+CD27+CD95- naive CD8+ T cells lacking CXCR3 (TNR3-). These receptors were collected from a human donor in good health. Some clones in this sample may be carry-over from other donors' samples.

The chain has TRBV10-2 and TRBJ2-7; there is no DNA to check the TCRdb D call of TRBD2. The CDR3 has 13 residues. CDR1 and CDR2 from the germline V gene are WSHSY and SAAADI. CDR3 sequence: CATWRDPSYEQYF.

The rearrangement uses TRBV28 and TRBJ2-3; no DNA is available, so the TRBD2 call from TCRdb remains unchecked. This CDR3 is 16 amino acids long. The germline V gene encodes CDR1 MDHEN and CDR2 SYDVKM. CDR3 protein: CASRSFSGASTDTQYF.

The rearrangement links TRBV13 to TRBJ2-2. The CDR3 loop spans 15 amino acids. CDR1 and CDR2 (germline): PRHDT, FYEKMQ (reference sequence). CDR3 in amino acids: CASSPTGSGTGELFF.

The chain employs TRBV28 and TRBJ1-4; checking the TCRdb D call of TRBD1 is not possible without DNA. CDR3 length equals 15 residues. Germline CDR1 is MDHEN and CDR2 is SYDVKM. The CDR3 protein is CASRRDGSTNEKLFF.

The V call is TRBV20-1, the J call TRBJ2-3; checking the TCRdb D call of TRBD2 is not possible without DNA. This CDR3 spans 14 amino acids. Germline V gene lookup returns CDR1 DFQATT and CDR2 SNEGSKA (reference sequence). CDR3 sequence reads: CSANLGTGADTQYF.

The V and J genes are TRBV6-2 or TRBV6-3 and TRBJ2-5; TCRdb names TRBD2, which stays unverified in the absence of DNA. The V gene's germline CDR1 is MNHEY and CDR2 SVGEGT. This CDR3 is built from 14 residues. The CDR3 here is CASSYRLSGGTQYF.

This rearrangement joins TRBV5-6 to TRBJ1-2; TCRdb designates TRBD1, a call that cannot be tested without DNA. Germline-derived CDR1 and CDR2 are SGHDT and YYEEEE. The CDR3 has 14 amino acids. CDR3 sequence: CASSLSGNGYGYTF.

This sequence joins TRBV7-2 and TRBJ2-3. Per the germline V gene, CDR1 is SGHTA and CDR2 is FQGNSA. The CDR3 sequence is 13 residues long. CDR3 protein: CASSPDFGDTQYF. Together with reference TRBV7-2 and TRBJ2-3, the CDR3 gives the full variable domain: GAGVSQSPSNKVTEKGKDVELRCDPISGHTALYWYRQSLGQGLEFLIYFQGNSAPDKSGLPSDRFSAERTGGSVSTLTIQRTQQEDSAVYLCASSPDFGDTQYFGPGTRLTVL.

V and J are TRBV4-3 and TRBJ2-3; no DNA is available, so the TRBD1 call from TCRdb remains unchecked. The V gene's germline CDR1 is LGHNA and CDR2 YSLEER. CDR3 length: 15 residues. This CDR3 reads CASSQDVGGPDTQYF.

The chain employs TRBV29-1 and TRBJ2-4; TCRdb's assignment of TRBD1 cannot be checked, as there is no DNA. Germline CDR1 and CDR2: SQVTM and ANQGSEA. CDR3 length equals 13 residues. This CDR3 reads CSVEGTGLNIQYF.

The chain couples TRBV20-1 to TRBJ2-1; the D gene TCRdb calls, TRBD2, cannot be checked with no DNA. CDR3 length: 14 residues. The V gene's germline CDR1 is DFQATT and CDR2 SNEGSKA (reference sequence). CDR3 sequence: CLLVAGTSNNEQFF.

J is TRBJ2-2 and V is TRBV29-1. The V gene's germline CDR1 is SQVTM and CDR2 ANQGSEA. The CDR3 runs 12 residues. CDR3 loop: CSVELRSGELFF.

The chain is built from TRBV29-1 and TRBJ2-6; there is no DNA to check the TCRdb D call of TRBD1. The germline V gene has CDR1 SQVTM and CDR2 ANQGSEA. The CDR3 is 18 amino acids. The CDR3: CSVEDRTGESSGANVLTF.

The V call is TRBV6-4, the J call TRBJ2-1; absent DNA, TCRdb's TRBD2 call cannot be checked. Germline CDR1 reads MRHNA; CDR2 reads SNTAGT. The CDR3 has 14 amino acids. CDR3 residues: CASSEAGGLNEQFF.

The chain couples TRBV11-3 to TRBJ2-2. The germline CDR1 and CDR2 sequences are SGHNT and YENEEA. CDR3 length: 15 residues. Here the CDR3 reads CASRTSSLFIRELFF.

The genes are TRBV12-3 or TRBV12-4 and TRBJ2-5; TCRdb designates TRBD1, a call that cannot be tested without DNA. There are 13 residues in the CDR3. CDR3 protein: CASSPGGRETQYF.

The CDR3 here is CSVRGTSGTVDTQYF. The J gene is TRBJ2-3, the V gene TRBV29-1; TCRdb calls TRBD2, which cannot be checked without DNA. There are 15 residues in the CDR3. The V gene's germline CDR1 is SQVTM and CDR2 ANQGSEA.

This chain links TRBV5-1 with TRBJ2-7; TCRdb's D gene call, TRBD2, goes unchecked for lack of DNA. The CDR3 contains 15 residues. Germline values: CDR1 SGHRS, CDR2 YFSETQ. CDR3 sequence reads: CASSRVEGSTYEQYF.

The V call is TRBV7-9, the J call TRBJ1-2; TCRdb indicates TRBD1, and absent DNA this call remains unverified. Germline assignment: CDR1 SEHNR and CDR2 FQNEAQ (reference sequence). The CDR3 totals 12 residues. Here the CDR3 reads CASSPTGGGYTF.

The CDR3 spells CSVEHLSGQQYF. The chain combines TRBV29-1 with TRBJ2-7. This CDR3 contains 12 residues. From germline, CDR1 is SQVTM and CDR2 ANQGSEA.

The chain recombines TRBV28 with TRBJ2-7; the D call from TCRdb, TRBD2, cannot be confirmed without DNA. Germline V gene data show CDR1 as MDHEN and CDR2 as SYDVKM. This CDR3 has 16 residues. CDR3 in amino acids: CASSGGGLAAIYEQYF.

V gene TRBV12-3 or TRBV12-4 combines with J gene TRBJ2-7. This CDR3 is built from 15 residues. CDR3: CASSDTKDPNYEQYF.

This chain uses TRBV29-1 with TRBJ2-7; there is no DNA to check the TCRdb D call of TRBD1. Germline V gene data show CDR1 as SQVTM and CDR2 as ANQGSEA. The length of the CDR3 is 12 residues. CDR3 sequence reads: CSASGSSYEQYF.

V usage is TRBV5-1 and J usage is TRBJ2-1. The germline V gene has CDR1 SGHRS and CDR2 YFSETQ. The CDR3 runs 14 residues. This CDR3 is CASSWDRTYNEQFF.

CDR3 residues: CASSTSGEVGELFF. The chain combines TRBV6-4 with TRBJ2-2; the TCRdb D gene call, TRBD2, has no DNA to confirm it. Germline V gene lookup returns CDR1 MRHNA and CDR2 SNTAGT. The CDR3 spans 14 residues.